The 7 T cell receptor beta chains listed next were all sequenced from one sample in a study of PD-1 blockade in mismatch repair-deficient tumors. The repertoire was sequenced with immunoSEQ multiplex PCR; TCRdb's copy has only in-frame clones and lacks some. The table has some 45,000 clones, 70% to 85% seen once; the top ten hold 2.5% to 4%. This material consisted of PBMCs, taken before pembrolizumab treatment. Receptor source: an adult with mismatch repair-deficient cancer.

The chain joins TRBV5-6 to TRBJ2-3; no firm D call. CDR3 size: 15 residues. Germline CDR1 reads SGHDT; CDR2 reads YYEEEE. V lost 4 bases and J lost 0, with 12 bases in between. The DNA of the CDR3 is TGTGCCAGCAGCACAACCAAGCGAAGCACAGATACGCAGTATTTT. Protein sequence: CASSTTKRSTDTQYF.

This chain connects TRBV9 to TRBJ2-5, with 7 bases identical to TRBD1. Germline assignment: CDR1 SGDLS and CDR2 YYNGEE. This CDR3 comprises 13 residues. The J segment lost 5 bases and the V segment lost 4 bases, leaving 5 bases of the junction unmatched. This chain's CDR3 is CASSLTGLETQYF. CDR3 sequence (DNA): TGTGCCAGCAGCTTGACAGGGCTGGAGACCCAGTACTTC.

The genes are TRBV15 and TRBJ1-5; D not resolved. The germline V gene has CDR1 LNHNV and CDR2 YYDKDF (reference sequence). Trimming cost V 5 bases and J 7 bases, with 15 bases left between them. The CDR3 runs 14 residues. This CDR3 is CATSRASLAQPQHF. In DNA form, the CDR3 reads TGTGCCACCAGCCGGGCTTCCCTGGCCCAGCCCCAGCATTTT.

This clone was detected once. This rearrangement joins TRBV2 to TRBJ2-2, with a tentative D call TRBD1 (5 bases). With 7 bases removed from V and 0 bases from J, the gap between germline ends came to 9 bases. The CDR3 has 14 amino acids. Germline CDR1 and CDR2: SNHLY and FYNNEI. The CDR3, as DNA: TGTGCCAGCAAAGGACAAGCGAACACCGGGGAGCTGTTTTTT. Residues: CASKGQANTGELFF.

This chain joins TRBV30 and TRBJ1-1; no definite D call. The CDR3 is made up of 11 amino acids. Germline V lookup: CDR1 GTSNPN, CDR2 SVGIG (reference sequence). V was clipped by 1 base and J by 10 bases, with 10 bases between them. The DNA of the CDR3 is TGTGCCTGGAGTGGAGACATAGGAGCTTTCTTT. Translation: CAWSGDIGAFF. Based on the CDR3 plus reference TRBV30 and TRBJ1-1, the full variable domain is SQTIHQWPATLVQPVGSPLSLECTVEGTSNPNLYWYRQAAGRGLQLLFYSVGIGQISSEVPQNLSASRPQDRQFILSSKKLLLSDSGFYLCAWSGDIGAFFGQGTRLTVV.

This clone turned up a few times. The V gene is TRBV19, the J gene TRBJ2-3; tentative D call: TRBD2 (6 bases). Trimming took 7 bases from V and 4 from J, leaving 15 bases between them. CDR1 is LNHDA, CDR2 SQIVND, per germline (reference sequence). The CDR3 is 14 amino acids. The CDR3: CASTPGGLPDTQYF. The CDR3 DNA sequence: TGTGCCAGTACGCCTGGGGGGTTACCAGATACGCAGTATTTT.

The J gene is TRBJ1-4, the V gene TRBV30; D possibly corresponds to TRBD1 (5 bases). Per germline, CDR1 GTSNPN and CDR2 SVGIG (reference sequence). V dropped 3 bases and J dropped 5 bases, with 22 bases sitting between them. The CDR3 runs 17 residues. As DNA, the CDR3 is TGTGCCTGGAGCCCTGCATTTAGAGTTGGGGCCAATGAAAAACTGTTTTTT. It yields the protein CAWSPAFRVGANEKLFF.